Included here is one T cell receptor (beta chain) sequence, with context. The data belong to a study of blood T cell repertoires in COVID-19. On the study more broadly: The study drew acute and convalescent COVID-19 samples from the United States, Italy and Spain. T cells, B-cell-depleted T cells, or PBMCs supplied cDNA or gDNA.

Under the authors' procedure: Counts of nucleated cells, estimated from reference gene primer amplification, were obtained. Method: immunoSEQ multiplex PCR; TCRdb's copy keeps in-frame clones and lacks some. V, J and clone size derive from that table, while D and trimming were established from the DNA sequence. The table lists about 300,000 clones, approximately 84% of them singletons. This CDR3 comprises 17 residues. The germline CDR1 and CDR2 sequences are SGHRS and YFSETQ. After removal of 0 bases from V and 1 base from J, the junction contained 8 bases not matched to a gene. The sequence came from a human donor with COVID-19, enrolled during active disease. The donor label of this sample is uncertain. Specimen: peripheral blood. The rearrangement uses TRBV5-1 and TRBJ1-1; 8 bases line up with TRBD1. The chain's CDR3 is CASSLAPLGTGNTEAFF. DNA for the CDR3: TGCGCCAGCAGCTTGGCCCCTCTCGGGACAGGGAACACTGAAGCTTTCTTT.